The 2 T cell receptor beta chains listed next were all sequenced from one sample in a study of T cell responses to AZD1222 COVID-19 vaccine. Here immunoSEQ multiplex PCR was the method, and the copy in TCRdb shows in-frame clones only, minus some. There are 180,000 or so clones in the sample; 85% to 90% occur only once, and roughly 27% lies in the top ten. The input for sequencing was peripheral blood, taken 28 days after the second AZD1222 dose. The receptors shown here come from an adult who received the AZD1222 COVID-19 vaccine.

The chain carries TRBV4-2 and TRBJ2-7, with 7 bases aligning to TRBD2. Germline lookup yields CDR1 LGHNA and CDR2 YNFKEQ. CDR3 size: 14 residues. V was clipped by 2 bases and J by 4 bases; unmatched bases: 5. Here the CDR3 reads CASSQFGEGYEQYF. CDR3 nucleotide sequence: TGTGCCAGCAGCCAATTCGGGGAGGGTTACGAGCAGTACTTC.

The chain carries TRBV30 and TRBJ2-1, with D possibly TRBD1 on 5 matching bases. This CDR3 spans 12 amino acids. CDR1 GTSNPN and CDR2 SVGIG come from the germline V gene (reference sequence). Trimming left V 4 bases short and J 5 bases short, with 9 bases between. The CDR3 is CAWTAGHNEQFF. The DNA for the CDR3 is TGTGCCTGGACGGCAGGGCACAATGAGCAGTTCTTC. The whole variable domain, filled in from reference TRBV30 and TRBJ2-1, reads SQTIHQWPATLVQPVGSPLSLECTVEGTSNPNLYWYRQAAGRGLQLLFYSVGIGQISSEVPQNLSASRPQDRQFILSSKKLLLSDSGFYLCAWTAGHNEQFFGPGTRLTVL.